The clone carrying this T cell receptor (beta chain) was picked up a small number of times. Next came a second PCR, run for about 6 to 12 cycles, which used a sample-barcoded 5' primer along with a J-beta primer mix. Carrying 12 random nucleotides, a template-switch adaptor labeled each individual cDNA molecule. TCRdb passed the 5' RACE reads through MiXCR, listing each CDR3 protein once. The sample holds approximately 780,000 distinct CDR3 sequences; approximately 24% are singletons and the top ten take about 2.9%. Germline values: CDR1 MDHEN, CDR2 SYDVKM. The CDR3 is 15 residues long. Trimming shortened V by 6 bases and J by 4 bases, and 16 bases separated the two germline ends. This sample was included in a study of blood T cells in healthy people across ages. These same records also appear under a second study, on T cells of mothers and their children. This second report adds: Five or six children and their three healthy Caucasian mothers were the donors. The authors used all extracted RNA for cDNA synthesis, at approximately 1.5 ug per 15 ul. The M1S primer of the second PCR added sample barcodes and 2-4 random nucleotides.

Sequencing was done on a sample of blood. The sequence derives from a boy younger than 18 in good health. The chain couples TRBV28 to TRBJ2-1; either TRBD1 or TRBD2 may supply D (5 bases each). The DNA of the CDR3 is TGTGCCAGCAGCCAACCGCCGGGGCTTTACAATGAGCAGTTCTTC. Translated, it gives CASSQPPGLYNEQFF.